Below, 5 T cell receptor beta chains from the same sample are listed, as sequenced in a study of blood T cell repertoires in COVID-19. TCRdb keeps only in-frame clones here, not all; method: immunoSEQ multiplex PCR. Among over 200,000 clones, 80% to 90% were seen once, and the ten largest hold roughly 4%. Specimen: PBMCs or T cells enriched from blood (not recorded which). The receptor set was obtained from a woman in her 30s who had been exposed to COVID-19.

This clone was detected ten times or more. The CDR3 DNA is TGTGCCAGCAGTCTCCGGGACAGGGAAGGACTGTTTTTT. It specifies CASSLRDREGLFF. The chain has TRBV6-5 and TRBJ1-4; 9 bases match TRBD1. CDR1 MNHEY and CDR2 SVGAGI come from the germline V gene. V was pared by 5 bases and J by 13 bases, with 8 bases of the junction left unmatched. The CDR3 has 13 residues.

V is TRBV5-6 and J is TRBJ1-5; 9 nucleotides agree with TRBD1. This CDR3 comprises 16 residues. V lost 4 bases, J lost 7 bases, and 12 bases stayed unmatched. Per the germline V gene, CDR1 is SGHDT and CDR2 is YYEEEE. The CDR3, as DNA: TGTGCCAGCAGCACGTCGGGACAGGGTTCTGCCCAGCCCCAGCATTTT. This sequence encodes CASSTSGQGSAQPQHF.

The chain is built from TRBV6-1 and TRBJ2-2; 16 bases fit TRBD2. This CDR3 region has 19 residues. Germline V gene sequence: CDR1 MNHNS, CDR2 SASEGT. J was trimmed by 7 bases and V by 4 bases; bases with no gene match: 12. The CDR3: CASSGPGLAGGRFNGELFF. CDR3 sequence (DNA): TGTGCCAGCAGTGGCCCGGGACTAGCGGGGGGGCGTTTCAACGGGGAGCTGTTTTTT.

The chain links TRBV14 to TRBJ2-1; D remains unclear. Trimming left V 1 base short and J 7 bases short, with 17 bases between. Germline CDR1 is SGHDN and CDR2 is FVKESK. The CDR3 totals 16 residues. This CDR3 reads CASSQGTAPPNNEQFF. The CDR3 DNA reads TGTGCCAGCAGCCAAGGCACAGCCCCACCCAATAATGAGCAGTTCTTC. Supplemented by reference TRBV14 and TRBJ2-1, the full variable domain reads EAGVTQFPSHSVIEKGQTVTLRCDPISGHDNLYWYRRVMGKEIKFLLHFVKESKQDESGMPNNRFLAERTGGTYSTLKVQPAELEDSGVYFCASSQGTAPPNNEQFFGPGTRLTVL.

This clone was seen only a few times. The V call is TRBV6-5, the J call TRBJ2-3, with TRBD2 as a possible D gene (6 bases). From germline, CDR1 is MNHEY and CDR2 SVGAGI. Trimming took 8 bases from V and 4 from J, leaving 19 bases between them. CDR3 length equals 15 residues. The CDR3 reads CASLHGGAGADTQYF. The CDR3 nucleotides are TGTGCCAGCTTACACGGAGGGGCGGGTGCAGATACGCAGTATTTT.